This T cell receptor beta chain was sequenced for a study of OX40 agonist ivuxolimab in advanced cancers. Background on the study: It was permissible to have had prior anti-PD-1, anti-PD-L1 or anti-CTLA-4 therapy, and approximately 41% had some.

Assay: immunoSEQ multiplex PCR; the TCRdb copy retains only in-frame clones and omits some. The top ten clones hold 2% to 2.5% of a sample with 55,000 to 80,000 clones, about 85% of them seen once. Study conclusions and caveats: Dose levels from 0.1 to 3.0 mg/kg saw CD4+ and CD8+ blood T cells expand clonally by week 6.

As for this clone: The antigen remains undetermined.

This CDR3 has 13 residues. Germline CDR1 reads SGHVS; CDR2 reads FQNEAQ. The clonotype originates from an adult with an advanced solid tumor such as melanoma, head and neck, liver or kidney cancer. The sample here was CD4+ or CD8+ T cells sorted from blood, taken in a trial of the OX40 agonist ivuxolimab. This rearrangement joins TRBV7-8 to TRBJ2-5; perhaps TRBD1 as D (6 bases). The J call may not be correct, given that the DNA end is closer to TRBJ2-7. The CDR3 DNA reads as TGTGCCAGCAGCCAACGGACAGCCTACGAGCAGTACTTC. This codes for CASSQRTAYEQYF.